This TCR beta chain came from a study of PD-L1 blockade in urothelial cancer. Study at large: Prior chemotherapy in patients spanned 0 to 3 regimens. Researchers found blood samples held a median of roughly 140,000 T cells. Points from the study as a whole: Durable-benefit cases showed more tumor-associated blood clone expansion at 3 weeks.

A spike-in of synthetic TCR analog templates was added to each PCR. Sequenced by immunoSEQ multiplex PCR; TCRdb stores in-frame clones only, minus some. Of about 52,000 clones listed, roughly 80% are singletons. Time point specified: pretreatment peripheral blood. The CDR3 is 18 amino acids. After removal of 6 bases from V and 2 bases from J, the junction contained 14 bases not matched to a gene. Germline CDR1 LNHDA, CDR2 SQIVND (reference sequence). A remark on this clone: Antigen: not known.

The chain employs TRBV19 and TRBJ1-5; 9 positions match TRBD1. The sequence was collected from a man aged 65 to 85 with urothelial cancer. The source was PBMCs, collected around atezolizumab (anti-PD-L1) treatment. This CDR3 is CASRKIRTGARGNQPQHF. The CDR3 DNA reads TGTGCCAGTAGGAAAATACGGACAGGGGCGCGAGGCAATCAGCCCCAGCATTTT.